This T cell receptor beta chain derives from a study of T cell repertoires in cytomegalovirus infection. Findings and caveats of the study: Carriers of CMV plus the relevant HLA were identified by cumulative public TCR beta family frequency. Across the ex vivo response, the dominant clonotypes were HLA-C-restricted CMV-specific TCR beta clonotypes.

MiXCR was run by TCRdb on the reads, yielding one entry per CDR3 protein. The sample records about 180,000 distinct CDR3 sequences, about 17% being singletons. This clonotype was counted a few times. The antigen is undetermined. This CDR3 has 14 amino acids. V was pared by 5 bases and J by 0 bases, with 11 bases between. The rearrangement joins TRBV12-3 or TRBV12-4 to TRBJ2-7; weak D call: TRBD1 (5 bases). Sequencing used CD8+ T cells from PBMCs. This sequence was found in a human donor in good health (CMV status not recorded). Some clones in this sample may be carry-over from other donors' samples. The CDR3 loop reads CASSRQTSSYEQYF. The CDR3 DNA follows: TGTGCCAGCAGTCGACAGACCAGCTCCTACGAGCAGTACTTC.